Presented here are 20 T cell receptor beta chains from one specimen sequenced in a study of T cells in women clearing cervical HPV infection. Data came from immunoSEQ multiplex PCR; TCRdb stores just in-frame clones and leaves some out. The sample totals about 15,000 clones. Sample: blood buffy coat. These receptors were taken from a woman between 18 and 70 years old with a cervical HPV16 infection that either progressed to CIN3+ or cleared (not recorded which).

In regard to this clone: The CDR3 end lies 3 residues beyond the end of the read and is filled in from the germline J gene. The V call is TRBV20-1, the J call TRBJ2-7, with D possibly matching TRBD2 (6 bases). The germline V gene has CDR1 DFQATT and CDR2 SNEGSKA (reference sequence). This CDR3 region has 14 residues. V gave up 6 bases and J gave up 1 base, with 16 bases separating them. CDR3 DNA (partial): TGCAGTGCCCGAACGGGGGAAGGATCCTACGAG. It yields the protein CSARTGEGSYE. The entire CDR3 protein reads CSARTGEGSYEQYF.

Note on this clone: The read is 3 residues too short to cover the CDR3 end, so that end is filled in from the germline J gene. The gene calls are TRBV29-1 and TRBJ2-5, with 7 positions matching TRBD1. V lost 6 bases, J lost 4 bases, and 11 bases stayed unmatched. This CDR3 spans 14 amino acids. Germline CDR1 reads SQVTM; CDR2 reads ANQGSEA. CDR3 DNA, as far as it was read: TGCAGCGTCACCGTGACAGGGTACGGAGAGACC. Translated: CSVTVTGYGET. The whole CDR3 protein reads CSVTVTGYGETQYF.

In regard to this clone: The read falls 3 residues short of the CDR3 end, and the missing part is taken from the germline J gene. The J gene is TRBJ2-7, the V gene TRBV11-2, with TRBD1 as a possible D gene (6 bases). V lost 6 bases, J lost 6 bases, and 12 bases lay in between. Germline V gene data show CDR1 as SGHAT and CDR2 as FQNNGV. The length of the CDR3 is 12 residues. This CDR3 is CASRQTGSEQYF. The DNA read from the CDR3 is TGTGCCAGCAGACAGACAGGCTCCGAG.

About this clone: The read is 3 residues too short to cover the CDR3 end, so that end is filled in from the germline J gene. The chain couples TRBV2 to TRBJ1-2; D unclear. CDR1 SNHLY and CDR2 FYNNEI come from the germline V gene. V lost 0 bases to trimming and J lost 4 bases, with 12 bases between them. The CDR3 is 15 amino acids. Incomplete CDR3 DNA: TGTGCCAGCAGTGAAGCGAGGCAGTCCAGCTATGGC. Encoded protein: CASSEARQSSYG. The complete CDR3 sequence is CASSEARQSSYGYTF.

A remark on this clone: The read stops 3 residues short of the end of the CDR3; the missing end is completed from the germline J gene. The gene calls are TRBV7-6 and TRBJ1-3; 7 positions agree with TRBD1. Germline V gives CDR1 SGHVS, CDR2 FNYEAQ. Trimming cost V 5 bases and J 4 bases; bases outside gene matches: 8. The CDR3 covers 15 residues. The covered CDR3 bases are TGTGCCAGCAGCACCCGACAGGGATCAGGAAACACC. Protein: CASSTRQGSGNT. The full CDR3 protein reads CASSTRQGSGNTIYF.

To note about this clone: The read ends 3 residues early relative to the CDR3; the germline J gene fills the gap. The J gene is TRBJ2-7, the V gene TRBV7-3, with D unclear. Germline CDR1 reads SGHTA; CDR2 reads FQGTGA. The CDR3 runs 14 residues. V dropped 2 bases and J dropped 2 bases, with 10 bases sitting between them. Incomplete CDR3 DNA: TGTGCCAGCAGCTTATTACACACCACCTACGAG. Encoded protein: CASSLLHTTYE. The entire CDR3 sequence reads CASSLLHTTYEQYF.

As for this clone: The CDR3 end lies 3 residues beyond the end of the read and is filled in from the germline J gene. The V and J genes are TRBV5-1 and TRBJ1-1, with D uncertain. CDR1 SGHRS and CDR2 YFSETQ come from the germline V gene. This CDR3 contains 14 residues. Trimming cost V 5 bases and J 4 bases, with 15 bases left between them. The DNA read from the CDR3 is TGCGCCAGCAGTACCGAGGCGGGGAGCACTGAA. It encodes CASSTEAGSTE. The CDR3 in its entirety is CASSTEAGSTEAFF.

About this clone: The read is 3 residues too short to cover the CDR3 end, so that end is filled in from the germline J gene. This chain uses TRBV20-1 with TRBJ2-1, with 8 bases aligning to TRBD2. Germline V gives CDR1 DFQATT, CDR2 SNEGSKA (reference sequence). V shed 3 bases, J shed 2 bases, and the junction held 6 bases outside the gene matches. The CDR3 covers 15 residues. CDR3 DNA, as far as it was read: TGCAGTGCTAGTCGGGCTAGCGGGCCCTACAATGAG. Protein sequence: CSASRASGPYNE. The CDR3 in full is CSASRASGPYNEQFF.

A word on this clone: The read terminates 3 residues before the CDR3 end, so the remaining end is supplied by the germline J gene. This chain joins TRBV20-1 and TRBJ1-2; 9 bases fit TRBD1. The CDR3 consists of 14 residues. Germline assignment: CDR1 DFQATT and CDR2 SNEGSKA (reference sequence). CDR3 bases read: TGCAGTACTTTCGACTCACAGGGGGCGCGGGGC. As protein: CSTFDSQGARG. The CDR3 as a whole reads CSTFDSQGARGYTF.

In the case of this clone: The CDR3 goes on 3 residues after the read ends, and that part is filled in from the germline J gene. This chain links TRBV20-1 with TRBJ2-2; TRBD2 matches at 7 bases. CDR1 DFQATT and CDR2 SNEGSKA come from the germline V gene (reference sequence). The V segment lost 4 bases and the J segment 8 bases; nucleotides outside the gene matches: 16. The CDR3 is 16 residues long. CDR3 bases read: TGCAGTGCTAATCCGGGACTAACGACTCGCGGTGGGGAG. Translated: CSANPGLTTRGGE. The complete CDR3 reads CSANPGLTTRGGELFF.

In regard to this clone: The read terminates 3 residues before the CDR3 end, so the remaining end is supplied by the germline J gene. The chain combines TRBV7-7 with TRBJ2-2; 8 bases match TRBD2. The CDR3 length is 14 residues. The V gene's germline CDR1 is SSHAT and CDR2 FNYEAQ (reference sequence). V shed 3 bases and J 5 bases; nucleotides not matched to a gene: 2. The sequenced part of the CDR3 DNA is TGTGCCAGCAGCTTCCAGCGGGGGACCGGGGAG. Translated: CASSFQRGTGE. The whole CDR3 protein reads CASSFQRGTGELFF.

For this clone: The DNA ends 3 residues before the CDR3 does, and the rest of the CDR3 is filled in from the germline J gene. The V and J genes are TRBV5-1 and TRBJ1-6; TRBD1 might be the D (5 bases). The V end lost 0 bases, the J end lost 9 bases, and 7 bases lay between the germline ends. The length of the CDR3 is 13 residues. In germline, CDR1 is SGHRS, CDR2 YFSETQ. The part of the CDR3 DNA that was read is TGCGCCAGCAGCTTGGCAGGGAGTTCACCC. Translating gives CASSLAGSSP. The CDR3 in its entirety is CASSLAGSSPLHF.

Turning to this clone: The read is 3 residues too short to cover the CDR3 end, so that end is filled in from the germline J gene. The chain couples TRBV7-8 to TRBJ2-5, with TRBD2 matching 13 bases. The germline CDR1 and CDR2 sequences are SGHVS and FQNEAQ. The CDR3 sequence is 16 residues long. V lost 7 bases, J lost 5 bases, and 10 bases stayed unmatched. The CDR3 bases that were read are TGTGCCAGCACCCAAAGGACTAGCGGGAGAGTCGAGACC. Its protein product is CASTQRTSGRVET. The full CDR3 protein is CASTQRTSGRVETQYF. Together with reference TRBV7-8 and TRBJ2-5, the CDR3 gives the full variable domain: GAGVSQSPRYKVAKRGQDVALRCDPISGHVSLFWYQQALGQGPEFLTYFQNEAQLDKSGLPSDRFFAERPEGSVSTLKIQRTQQEDSAVYLCASTQRTSGRVETQYFGPGTRLLVL.

Regarding this clone: The read gets to within 3 residues of the CDR3 end, and the germline J gene fills in the rest. V usage is TRBV30 and J usage is TRBJ2-7; 9 nucleotides match TRBD2. The CDR3 length is 16 residues. CDR1 GTSNPN and CDR2 SVGIG come from the germline V gene (reference sequence). Trimming at V came to 2 bases and at J to 3 bases, leaving 11 bases not matched to a gene. The CDR3 sequence: CAWSTNLLAGYYEQYF. CDR3 DNA (partial): TGTGCCTGGAGTACCAACCTCCTAGCGGGATACTACGAG. Drawing the rest from reference TRBV30 and TRBJ2-7, the complete variable domain is SQTIHQWPATLVQPVGSPLSLECTVEGTSNPNLYWYRQAAGRGLQLLFYSVGIGQISSEVPQNLSASRPQDRQFILSSKKLLLSDSGFYLCAWSTNLLAGYYEQYFGPGTRLTVT.

A note on this clone: The CDR3 is cut off 3 residues early in the read; its end comes from the germline J gene. This chain joins TRBV20-1 and TRBJ2-1; D not resolved. This CDR3 region has 13 residues. V gave up 7 bases and J gave up 7 bases, with 17 bases separating them. CDR1 is DFQATT, CDR2 SNEGSKA, per germline (reference sequence). The CDR3 loop reads CSEAVVAQNEQFF. CDR3 bases read: TGCAGTGAGGCAGTGGTCGCTCAAAATGAG.

About this clone: The CDR3 end lies 3 residues beyond the end of the read and is filled in from the germline J gene. The chain carries TRBV7-9 and TRBJ1-4; D not certain. The CDR3 extends over 14 amino acids. Germline-derived CDR1 and CDR2 are SEHNR and FQNEAQ (reference sequence). CDR3 loop: CAGSLRTKGEKLFF. Incomplete CDR3 DNA: TGTGCAGGCAGCCTACGAACAAAAGGGGAAAAA.

Of note for this clone: The read gets to within 3 residues of the CDR3 end, and the germline J gene fills in the rest. This sequence joins TRBV5-4 and TRBJ2-5; tentatively, D is TRBD1 (5 bases). V was pared by 0 bases and J by 1 base, with 7 bases between. In germline, CDR1 is SGHNT, CDR2 YYREEE (reference sequence). The CDR3 length is 14 residues. The CDR3 reads CASSLGQSQETQYF. The part of the CDR3 DNA that was read is TGTGCCAGCAGCTTGGGACAGAGCCAAGAGACC.

The covered CDR3 bases are TGTGCCAGCAGCCAAGAAGGGGACAACCGAAATTCACCC. It encodes CASSQEGDNRNSP. The whole CDR3 protein is CASSQEGDNRNSPLHF. The V and J genes are TRBV4-2 and TRBJ1-6, with D possibly TRBD1 on 6 matching bases. The read ends 3 residues early relative to the CDR3; the germline J gene fills the gap. The CDR3 covers 16 residues. CDR1 and CDR2 from the germline V gene are LGHNA and YNFKEQ. V lost 0 bases and J 7 bases, leaving 13 bases between the germline ends.

As concerns this clone: The CDR3 extends 3 residues past the end of the read, so its final part is completed from the germline J gene. The V gene is TRBV18, the J gene TRBJ1-1, with D unclear. The CDR3 spans 12 residues. Trimming pared 5 bases from V and 7 bases from J, leaving 11 bases between. Germline assignment: CDR1 KGHSH and CDR2 LQKENI. This CDR3 is CASSAQHNEAFF. CDR3 DNA (partial): TGTGCCAGCTCAGCCCAACATAATGAA.

CDR3 protein: CASSQLQGGKGTDTQYF. The sequenced CDR3 bases are TGTGCCAGCAGCCAACTACAGGGGGGGAAGGGCACAGATACG. The chain has TRBV3-1 (or the pseudogene TRBV3-2) and TRBJ2-3; D may be TRBD1 (8 bases). The DNA ends 3 residues before the CDR3 does, and the rest of the CDR3 is filled in from the germline J gene. Trimming cost V 2 bases and J 1 base, with 16 bases left between them. This CDR3 region has 17 residues. Germline CDR1 LGHDT, CDR2 YNNKEL (reference sequence).